The 30 T cell receptor beta chains below come from one sample, sequenced in a study of cytomegalovirus exposure and HLA in healthy donors. The study ran its PCR with 60 Vbeta and 13 Jbeta primers. Produced via immunoSEQ multiplex PCR; TCRdb's table is partial and in-frame only. There are some 120,000 clones in the sample; more than 70% occur only once, and about 4% lies in the top ten. Source material: PBMCs. These receptor sequences come from a man younger than 45 in good health and CMV-seronegative.

The chain employs TRBV9 and TRBJ1-1; D is perhaps TRBD1 (5 bases). V was trimmed by 3 bases and J by 2 bases, leaving 8 bases between them. In germline, CDR1 is SGDLS, CDR2 YYNGEE. This CDR3 has 13 amino acids. CDR3 amino acids: CASSEQVNTEAFF. The CDR3 coding sequence is TGTGCCAGCAGCGAACAGGTCAACACTGAAGCTTTCTTT.

This clone has a handful of counts. The chain uses TRBV19 and TRBJ1-1, with D uncertain. Trimming shortened V by 7 bases and J by 5 bases, and 8 bases separated the two germline ends. CDR1 and CDR2 from the germline V gene are LNHDA and SQIVND (reference sequence). The CDR3 is 11 residues long. CDR3 DNA: TGTGCCAGTACCGAGGGAACTGAAGCTTTCTTT. Amino acids: CASTEGTEAFF. Full variable domain (remainder filled in from reference TRBV19 and TRBJ1-1): DGGITQSPKYLFRKEGQNVTLSCEQNLNHDAMYWYRQDPGQGLRLIYYSQIVNDFQKGDIAEGYSVSREKKESFPLTVTSAQKNPTAFYLCASTEGTEAFFGQGTRLTVV.

The V gene is TRBV19, the J gene TRBJ1-4, with a weak D call TRBD1 (5 bases). With 5 bases removed from V and 6 bases from J, the gap between germline ends came to 16 bases. The length of the CDR3 is 15 residues. The germline V gene encodes CDR1 LNHDA and CDR2 SQIVND (reference sequence). The CDR3: CASSLRQPGDEKLFF. The CDR3 DNA follows: TGTGCCAGTAGTCTAAGACAGCCGGGGGATGAAAAACTGTTTTTT. The full variable domain, in which reference TRBV19 and TRBJ1-4 provide the parts outside the CDR3, is DGGITQSPKYLFRKEGQNVTLSCEQNLNHDAMYWYRQDPGQGLRLIYYSQIVNDFQKGDIAEGYSVSREKKESFPLTVTSAQKNPTAFYLCASSLRQPGDEKLFFGSGTQLSVL.

The chain uses TRBV7-7 and TRBJ2-5; 7 bases fit TRBD1. With V trimmed by 4 bases and J by 4 bases, 18 bases remained unmatched. The CDR3 is made up of 18 amino acids. Per germline, CDR1 SSHAT and CDR2 FNYEAQ (reference sequence). The CDR3 DNA reads TGTGCCAGCAGCTCGCAACCCCGGACAGGAACTCTTGGAGAGACCCAGTACTTC. It translates to CASSSQPRTGTLGETQYF.

This clone occurred once. The rearrangement uses TRBV5-1 and TRBJ2-2; 8 bases agree with TRBD2. From germline, CDR1 is SGHRS and CDR2 YFSETQ. V shed 2 bases and J 3 bases; nucleotides not matched to a gene: 3. This CDR3 has 15 residues. CDR3 region: CASSFGGGYTGELFF. The CDR3, as DNA: TGCGCCAGCAGCTTTGGCGGGGGGTACACCGGGGAGCTGTTTTTT.

The genes are TRBV28 and TRBJ2-3, with D possibly TRBD2 on 6 matching bases. Germline loops: CDR1 MDHEN, CDR2 SYDVKM. The CDR3 spans 15 residues. V was shortened by 3 bases and J by 4 bases, with 14 bases between the two germline ends. CDR3 DNA: TGTGCCAGCAGTTTGATGGGGGGTTCCGCAGATACGCAGTATTTT. This translates into CASSLMGGSADTQYF.

The V gene is TRBV5-4, the J gene TRBJ2-3; TRBD2 aligns across 9 bases. After removal of 0 bases from V and 1 base from J, the junction contained 0 bases not matched to a gene. CDR1 and CDR2 from the germline V gene are SGHNT and YYREEE (reference sequence). CDR3 size: 15 residues. The CDR3 spells CASSLGLAGTDTQYF. The CDR3 nucleotides are TGTGCCAGCAGCTTGGGACTAGCGGGCACAGATACGCAGTATTTT.

The chain employs TRBV7-2 and TRBJ2-7; 7 bases line up with TRBD2. The CDR3 is made up of 16 amino acids. Germline assignment: CDR1 SGHTA and CDR2 FQGNSA. V gave up 5 bases and J gave up 0 bases; unmatched junction bases: 10. The CDR3 nucleotides are TGTGCCAGCAGCCGTCGTGGGGGGGGGAGCTCCTACGAGCAGTACTTC. It specifies CASSRRGGGSSYEQYF.

This clone was seen only once. The chain joins TRBV5-1 to TRBJ2-4, with TRBD1 matching over 8 bases. The CDR3 contains 14 residues. V was clipped by 4 bases and J by 4 bases; unmatched bases: 4. Germline V lookup: CDR1 SGHRS, CDR2 YFSETQ. CDR3: CASSARQGKNIQYF. DNA for the CDR3: TGCGCCAGCAGCGCACGACAGGGGAAAAACATTCAGTACTTC.

CDR3 nucleotide sequence: TGTGCCAGCAGTTTACGGGGGGACTCATGGGATGAGCAGTTCTTC. This codes for CASSLRGDSWDEQFF. V is TRBV27 and J is TRBJ2-1; 7 bases map to TRBD2. This CDR3 region has 15 residues. V was pared by 2 bases and J by 8 bases, with 9 bases of the junction left unmatched. Germline loops: CDR1 MNHEY, CDR2 SMNVEV (reference sequence).

The J gene is TRBJ2-3, the V gene TRBV28, with D tentatively TRBD2 (7 bases). Germline V gives CDR1 MDHEN, CDR2 SYDVKM. The CDR3 length is 16 residues. The V gene lost 5 bases and the J gene lost 10 bases, with 25 bases spanning the gap. The CDR3 nucleotides read TGTGCCAGCAGTCCAGGGGTCCCTGGGGGGGGGATCGCGCAGTATTTT. It translates to CASSPGVPGGGIAQYF.

The genes are TRBV2 and TRBJ2-5; TRBD1 is a possible D gene (6 bases). The J call may not be correct, given that the DNA end is closer to TRBJ2-7. The germline V gene has CDR1 SNHLY and CDR2 FYNNEI. The length of the CDR3 is 12 residues. CDR3 in DNA: TGTGCCAGCAGTAAACAGGGCGCCGAGCAGTACTTC. This translates into CASSKQGAEQYF.

The genes are TRBV29-1 and TRBJ2-5, with unresolved D. Germline V gene sequence: CDR1 SQVTM, CDR2 ANQGSEA. CDR3 size: 12 residues. Trimming removed 7 bases from V and 0 bases from J, with 9 bases in between. The DNA for the CDR3 is TGCAGCGCCCTACTGTACCAAGAGACCCAGTACTTC. Translating gives CSALLYQETQYF.

This clone counts as medium-sized. The chain uses TRBV7-9 and TRBJ1-6, with a tentative D call TRBD1 (6 bases). The ends were cut back, 3 bases at V and 9 bases at J, with 9 bases in the middle. CDR1 and CDR2 (germline): SEHNR, FQNEAQ (reference sequence). The length of the CDR3 is 13 residues. CDR3 protein: CASSLEQGSPLHF. CDR3 nucleotides: TGTGCCAGCAGCTTGGAACAGGGTTCACCCCTCCACTTT.

The rearrangement joins TRBV19 to TRBJ1-1, with D uncertain. The V gene lost 0 bases and the J gene lost 6 bases, with 8 bases spanning the gap. Looked up from germline, CDR1 is LNHDA and CDR2 is SQIVND (reference sequence). The CDR3 spans 13 residues. The CDR3 nucleotides are TGTGCCAGTAGTATAGACGATGAGTCTGAAGCTTTCTTT. Translated: CASSIDDESEAFF. Using reference TRBV19 and TRBJ1-1 for the parts outside the CDR3, the full variable domain is DGGITQSPKYLFRKEGQNVTLSCEQNLNHDAMYWYRQDPGQGLRLIYYSQIVNDFQKGDIAEGYSVSREKKESFPLTVTSAQKNPTAFYLCASSIDDESEAFFGQGTRLTVV.

This chain joins TRBV4-1 and TRBJ2-7; D possibly corresponds to TRBD2 (7 bases). Germline CDR1 and CDR2: MGHRA and YSYEKL. The CDR3 runs 16 residues. The V end was cut by 0 bases, the J end by 5 bases, with 17 bases between. In nucleotides, the CDR3 is TGCGCCAGCAGCCAAGATTGGGGGGAGGGGGGGCACGAGCAGTACTTC. This encodes CASSQDWGEGGHEQYF.

The gene calls are TRBV6-5 and TRBJ2-5, with D unresolved. The J call may be in error: the DNA end matches TRBJ2-7 better. CDR1 is MNHEY, CDR2 SVGAGI, per germline. This CDR3 has 12 residues. CDR3 residues: CASRSGSYEQYF. For the CDR3, the DNA is TGTGCCAGCAGATCAGGCTCCTACGAGCAGTACTTC.

The gene calls are TRBV6-4 and TRBJ2-2, with 7 positions matching TRBD1. Trimming cost V 5 bases and J 5 bases; bases outside gene matches: 5. In germline, CDR1 is MRHNA, CDR2 SNTAGT. The CDR3 has 14 residues. CDR3 protein: CASSKTGSTGELFF. The CDR3 DNA reads TGTGCCAGCAGTAAGACAGGGAGTACCGGGGAGCTGTTTTTT.

This chain joins TRBV6-9 and TRBJ1-6; 8 bases line up with TRBD1. CDR3 size: 15 residues. Germline lookup yields CDR1 MNHGY and CDR2 SVAAGI. The J segment lost 9 bases and the V segment lost 2 bases, leaving 6 bases of the junction unmatched. This chain's CDR3 is CASSYQQGVSSPLHF. The CDR3 DNA reads TGTGCCAGCAGTTATCAACAGGGGGTGAGTTCACCCCTCCACTTT.

This chain uses TRBV28 with TRBJ2-1; 8 nucleotides align to TRBD1. V was pared by 2 bases and J by 0 bases, with 3 bases of the junction left unmatched. The germline V gene encodes CDR1 MDHEN and CDR2 SYDVKM. The CDR3 runs 16 residues. CDR3 region: CASSLIQGASYNEQFF. DNA of the CDR3: TGTGCCAGCAGTTTAATCCAGGGGGCCTCCTACAATGAGCAGTTCTTC.

J is TRBJ2-3 and V is TRBV5-1, with a possible D match to TRBD2 (5 bases). The CDR3 has 16 residues. Germline V gives CDR1 SGHRS, CDR2 YFSETQ. V lost 4 bases and J lost 0, with 15 bases in between. The CDR3 here is CASSLGGLTSTDTQYF. In DNA, the CDR3 is TGCGCCAGCAGCCTTGGAGGACTTACTAGCACAGATACGCAGTATTTT.

The gene calls are TRBV5-5 and TRBJ1-4, with D hard to call. The CDR3 runs to 17 residues. V shed 4 bases and J shed 0 bases, with 16 bases lying between them. Germline-derived CDR1 and CDR2 are SGHKS and YYEKEE (reference sequence). The DNA for the CDR3 is TGTGCCAGCAGCCCGAGGGCAGGCTATGCAACTAATGAAAAACTGTTTTTT. Its protein is CASSPRAGYATNEKLFF. The complete variable domain, with remaining parts taken from reference TRBV5-5 and TRBJ1-4, reads DAGVTQSPTHLIKTRGQQVTLRCSPISGHKSVSWYQQVLGQGPQFIFQYYEKEERGRGNFPDRFSARQFPNYSSELNVNALLLGDSALYLCASSPRAGYATNEKLFFGSGTQLSVL.

This clone was seen just once. The V and J genes are TRBV7-6 and TRBJ2-5, with TRBD2 matching over 7 bases. Germline values: CDR1 SGHVS, CDR2 FNYEAQ. There are 15 residues in the CDR3. With V trimmed by 4 bases and J by 7 bases, 12 bases remained unmatched. CDR3 region: CASSSRSGGSGTQYF. The DNA for the CDR3 is TGTGCCAGCAGCTCTCGCTCGGGGGGATCGGGGACCCAGTACTTC.

Comments on this clone: The junction departs from the called germline gene at one end, perhaps through a read error. This chain connects TRBV4-3 to TRBJ2-2; TRBD2 aligns across 8 bases. Germline assignment: CDR1 LGHNA and CDR2 YSLEER. The CDR3 runs to 17 residues. Written as DNA, the CDR3 is TGCGCCAGCAGCCAGGCCCGATTCGGGGGGGCAACCGGGGAGTTGTTTTTT. The encoded protein is CASSQARFGGATGELFF.

The chain is built from TRBV10-3 and TRBJ2-7; a possible D gene is TRBD2 (5 bases). Germline-derived CDR1 and CDR2 are ENHRY and SYGVKD. V was clipped by 8 bases and J by 5 bases, with 19 bases between them. This CDR3 has 14 residues. CDR3 nucleotide sequence: TGTGCCATCGGCGCCGGGGATATTAGGCACGAGCAGTACTTC. It encodes CAIGAGDIRHEQYF.

This chain joins TRBV2 and TRBJ1-2, with D unclear. CDR1 and CDR2 from the germline V gene are SNHLY and FYNNEI. The CDR3 is 13 residues long. Trimming stripped 3 bases from V and 0 bases from J, with 5 bases between. DNA of the CDR3: TGTGCCAGCAGTGATACAGCTAACTATGGCTACACCTTC. Translation: CASSDTANYGYTF.

The chain is built from TRBV18 and TRBJ2-3; 7 bases are a match to TRBD1. The germline CDR1 and CDR2 sequences are KGHSH and LQKENI. V dropped 4 bases and J dropped 0; count of bases not matched to a gene: 1. This CDR3 has 14 residues. DNA for the CDR3: TGTGCCAGCTCACGGACAGGTAGCACAGATACGCAGTATTTT. It is translated as CASSRTGSTDTQYF. Supplemented by reference TRBV18 and TRBJ2-3, the full variable domain reads NAGVMQNPRHLVRRRGQEARLRCSPMKGHSHVYWYRQLPEEGLKFMVYLQKENIIDESGMPKERFSAEFPKEGPSILRIQQVVRGDSAAYFCASSRTGSTDTQYFGPGTRLTVL.

V usage is TRBV10-3 and J usage is TRBJ1-1; no reliable D call. The CDR3 length is 14 residues. The V and J ends lost 3 bases and 4 bases respectively, with 12 bases between them. The germline V gene encodes CDR1 ENHRY and CDR2 SYGVKD. The CDR3 DNA reads TGTGCCATCAGTGACGCGGCCAGAGTCACTGAAGCTTTCTTT. It is translated as CAISDAARVTEAFF.

This chain connects TRBV6-5 to TRBJ1-2; D is uncertain. The CDR3 runs 14 residues. The germline V and J ends were trimmed by 4 bases and 4 bases, with 13 bases remaining between them. Germline CDR1 is MNHEY and CDR2 is SVGAGI. The CDR3 protein is CASSLGGIPYGYTF. In DNA form, the CDR3 reads TGTGCCAGCAGTTTGGGAGGGATCCCCTATGGCTACACCTTC.

J is TRBJ2-7 and V is TRBV6-6, with D possibly matching TRBD1 (6 bases). The CDR3 extends over 14 amino acids. Trimming shortened V by 6 bases and J by 2 bases, and 14 bases separated the two germline ends. From germline, CDR1 is MNHNY and CDR2 SVGAGI (reference sequence). CDR3 residues: CASRDPGHPYEQYF. The CDR3 bases are TGTGCCAGCAGGGACCCGGGACACCCCTACGAGCAGTACTTC.